The rows below give T cell receptor beta chains drawn from one sample of a study of blood T cell repertoires in COVID-19. Here immunoSEQ multiplex PCR was the method, and the copy in TCRdb shows in-frame clones only, minus some. The profile shows approximately 50,000 clones, about three quarters of them singletons. Specimen: peripheral blood. Receptors originate from a man between 70 and 80 years old with active or convalescent COVID-19. Both conserved end residues are part of each CDR3. The D gene is left open where the match is weak. Rows give clone size only sometimes, using once, few, many, or a class for an expanded clone.

V	D	size	J	DNA	CDR3
TRBV9	NA	NA	TRBJ1-4	TGTGCCAGCAGCTCCCAAGGGGGTACTAATGAAAAACTGTTTTTT	CASSSQGGTNEKLFF
TRBV29-1	TRBD2	NA	TRBJ2-1	TGCAGCGTTGAAGAGGGTCTAGCGGGAGAACGCGAGCAGTTCTTC	CSVEEGLAGEREQFF
TRBV10-3	NA	NA	TRBJ1-2	TGTGCCATCCGAGGGGGATATGGCTACACCTTC	CAIRGGYGYTF
TRBV6-2/TRBV6-3	NA	NA	TRBJ1-1	TGTGCCAGCAGTTACTTTGGGGCGAACACTGAAGCTTTCTTT	CASSYFGANTEAFF
TRBV7-2	TRBD1	NA	TRBJ1-6	TGTGCCAGCAGCTTAGGGACAGGCAGCCATTCACCCCTCCACTTT	CASSLGTGSHSPLHF
TRBV30	NA	NA	TRBJ2-7	TGTGCCTGGAGTGCACCCAGGAGGGACGAGCAGTACTTC	CAWSAPRRDEQYF
TRBV23-1	NA	NA	TRBJ2-7	TGCGCCAGCAGTCAATCAGGGGACACATCCTACGAGCAGTACTTC	CASSQSGDTSYEQYF
TRBV19	NA	NA	TRBJ1-1	TGTGCCAGCAAAGCGTTACCGAACACTGAAGCTTTCTTT	CASKALPNTEAFF
TRBV19	NA	once	TRBJ1-2	TGTGCCAGTAGTAGCTACAGGGCCACTAACTATGGCTACACCTTC	CASSSYRATNYGYTF
TRBV9	NA	NA	TRBJ2-7	TGTGCCAGCAGCGTAGCGGCGGGGGCCTCCTACGAGCAGTACTTC	CASSVAAGASYEQYF
TRBV6-2/TRBV6-3	NA	NA	TRBJ2-3	TGTGCCAGCAGTTACTTCTCGGGGAGCACAGATACGCAGTATTTT	CASSYFSGSTDTQYF
TRBV24-1	NA	NA	TRBJ2-5	TGTGCCACCAGTGATGGGCCTTCGGGGGTCATCCAAGAGACCCAGTACTTC	CATSDGPSGVIQETQYF
TRBV3-1/TRBV3-2	TRBD1	NA	TRBJ2-3	TGTGCCAGCAGCGGGACAGGGGGCACAGATACGCAGTATTTT	CASSGTGGTDTQYF
TRBV24-1	NA	once	TRBJ2-5	TGTGCCACCAGTGACCATGCAGGGGTGGGGGAGACCCAGTACTTC	CATSDHAGVGETQYF
TRBV7-2	NA	NA	TRBJ2-3	TGTGCCAGCAGCCTACAAAGATACGGGGGATTGTATTTT	CASSLQRYGGLYF
TRBV6-1	TRBD2	NA	TRBJ2-7	TGTGCCAGCAGTGTCCGACTAGCGGGGGGGCAAGCCTACGAGCAGTACTTC	CASSVRLAGGQAYEQYF
TRBV27	NA	once	TRBJ2-2	TGTGCCAGCAGTTTATTTCTCACAACAACGAACACCGGGGAGCTGTTTTTT	CASSLFLTTTNTGELFF
TRBV15	NA	NA	TRBJ1-5	TGTGCCACCAGCAGAGATGGGGCGGCGGGACAGCCCCAGCATTTT	CATSRDGAAGQPQHF
TRBV6-5	TRBD2	NA	TRBJ2-7	TGTGCCAGCAGCACACTAGCGGGGGATTACGAGCAGTACTTC	CASSTLAGDYEQYF
TRBV7-7	NA	NA	TRBJ2-2	TGTGCCAGCAGCCTAAGGGAGGGGACACCGAACACCGGGGAGCTGTTTTTT	CASSLREGTPNTGELFF
TRBV19	NA	NA	TRBJ1-3	TGTGCCAGTATCAATTCGGGGGGAAACACCATATATTTT	CASINSGGNTIYF
TRBV6-1	NA	few	TRBJ1-5	TGTGCCAGCAGTGAAGATCCGGGTTTGTCCCAGCATTTT	CASSEDPGLSQHF
TRBV29-1	NA	many	TRBJ2-1	TGCAGCGTTGGGCAGTGGAGGGGAGATGAGCAGTTCTTC	CSVGQWRGDEQFF
TRBV30	NA	NA	TRBJ2-1	TGTGCCTGGAGTTTATCCTACAATGAGCAGTTCTTC	CAWSLSYNEQFF
TRBV6-5	NA	once	TRBJ1-2	TGTGCCAGCAGTTACACCCGGGAAAACTATGGCTACACCTTC	CASSYTRENYGYTF
TRBV28	TRBD1	NA	TRBJ1-4	TGTGCCAGCAGTGGGGGACAGGGGGTAACAGAAAAACTGTTTTTT	CASSGGQGVTEKLFF
TRBV6-1	TRBD1	once	TRBJ2-5	TGTGCCAGCAGTGACGCAGGGGGAGCGCGGAAGACCCAGTACTTC	CASSDAGGARKTQYF
TRBV9	TRBD1	NA	TRBJ1-6	TGTGCCAGCAGCGCCTCAGGGGGCGGTAGTTCACCCCTCCACTTT	CASSASGGGSSPLHF
TRBV7-8	NA	NA	TRBJ2-3	TGTGCCAGCAGCATAACGGGTGCCCCAGATACGCAGTATTTT	CASSITGAPDTQYF
TRBV2	NA	NA	TRBJ1-5	TGTGCCAGCAGTGGCCGGACAAGTCGCAATCAGCCCCAGCATTTT	CASSGRTSRNQPQHF
TRBV7-3	TRBD1	NA	TRBJ1-2	TGTGCCAGCAGCTTACAGGGGGCGCCGGGCTATGGCTACACCTTC	CASSLQGAPGYGYTF
TRBV29-1	TRBD2	NA	TRBJ2-3	TGCAGCGTAACAAGCGGGGGGGCGGCAGATACGCAGTATTTT	CSVTSGGAADTQYF
TRBV6-5	TRBD2	NA	TRBJ2-2	TGTGCCAGCAGTTCGGGACTAGCGGACACCGGGGAGCTGTTTTTT	CASSSGLADTGELFF
TRBV6-5	NA	few	TRBJ1-5	TGTGCCAGCAGTTATCGGGGGAACAATCAGCCCCAGCATTTT	CASSYRGNNQPQHF
TRBV5-1	NA	NA	TRBJ2-1	TGCGCCAGCAGCTTGGCCATCAGGGCCGAGCAGTTCTTC	CASSLAIRAEQFF
TRBV28	TRBD2	NA	TRBJ2-5	TGTGCCAGCAGTTTATGGCGGGGGAACCAAGAGACCCAGTACTTC	CASSLWRGNQETQYF
TRBV29-1	TRBD1	few	TRBJ2-7	TGCAGCGGAGGACAGGTCGGCGAGCAGTACTTC	CSGGQVGEQYF
TRBV19	TRBD1	NA	TRBJ1-4	TGTGCCAGTAGTATTCGTGGACAGGGGGCATACGAAAAACTGTTTTTT	CASSIRGQGAYEKLFF
TRBV7-9	TRBD1	once	TRBJ1-5	TGTGCCAGCATCCCGGACAGGGGGAGATGCAATCAGCCCCAGCATTTT	CASIPDRGRCNQPQHF
TRBV9	TRBD1	few	TRBJ2-7	TGTGCCAGCAGCGAGGGGGACAGCTTGAGCTCCTACGAGCAGTACTTC	CASSEGDSLSSYEQYF
TRBV4-1	NA	NA	TRBJ1-5	TGCGCCAGCAGCCAAACGGTCCAGGATAGCAATCAGCCCCAGCATTTT	CASSQTVQDSNQPQHF
TRBV15	NA	NA	TRBJ2-7	TGTGCCACCAGCAGAGGGGGGGGCTCTTCCTACGAGCAGTACTTC	CATSRGGGSSYEQYF
TRBV20-1	NA	NA	TRBJ2-2	TGCAGTGCTAGAGGAGTCGGGGAGCTGTTTTTT	CSARGVGELFF
TRBV27	TRBD2	NA	TRBJ2-3	TGTGCCAGCGGCCCCTGGGGGGGAGGCACAGATACGCAGTATTTT	CASGPWGGGTDTQYF
TRBV6-5	NA	NA	TRBJ2-7	TGTGCCAGCAATACAGATTTTCCTCCCTACGAGCAGTACTTC	CASNTDFPPYEQYF
TRBV11-3	NA	few	TRBJ1-1	TGTGCCAGCAGCTTATCCGGGTCGAACACTGAAGCTTTCTTT	CASSLSGSNTEAFF
TRBV7-9	TRBD1	NA	TRBJ1-5	TGTGCCAGCAGCTTAGAAGGGGGCTCTGGTCAGCCCCAGCATTTT	CASSLEGGSGQPQHF
TRBV27	NA	NA	TRBJ2-2	TGTGCCAGCAGTTTATGGGGACTCCCGAGGAACACCGGGGAGCTGTTTTTT	CASSLWGLPRNTGELFF
TRBV28	NA	NA	TRBJ2-7	TGTGCCAGCGGGGAAGGACTGGGGTCCTACGAGCAGTACTTC	CASGEGLGSYEQYF
TRBV18	TRBD1	NA	TRBJ1-1	TGTGCCAGCTCCAGGGACAGGGGAACGACTGAAGCTTTCTTT	CASSRDRGTTEAFF
TRBV20-1	NA	NA	TRBJ2-1	TGCAGTGCTAGACAGTACAATGAGCAGTTCTTC	CSARQYNEQFF